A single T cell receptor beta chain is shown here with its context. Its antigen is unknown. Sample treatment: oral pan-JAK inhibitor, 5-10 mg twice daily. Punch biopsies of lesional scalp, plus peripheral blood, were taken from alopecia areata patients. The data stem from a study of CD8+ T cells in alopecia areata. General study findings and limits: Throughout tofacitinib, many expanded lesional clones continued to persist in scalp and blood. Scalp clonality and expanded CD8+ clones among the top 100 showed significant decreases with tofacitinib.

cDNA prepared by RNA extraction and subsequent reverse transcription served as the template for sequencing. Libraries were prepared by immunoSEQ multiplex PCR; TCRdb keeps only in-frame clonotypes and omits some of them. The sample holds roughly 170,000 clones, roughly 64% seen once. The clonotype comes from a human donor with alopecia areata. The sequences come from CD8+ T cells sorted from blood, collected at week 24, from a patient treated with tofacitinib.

DNA of the CDR3: TGTGCCAGCAGCCCATACAGGGTCCGCGATCAGCCCCAGCATTTT. Encoded protein: CASSPYRVRDQPQHF. The chain links TRBV7-8 to TRBJ1-5; tentative D call: TRBD1 (6 bases). Trimming removed 5 bases at V and 5 bases at J, with 16 bases between. The CDR3 has 15 amino acids. From germline, CDR1 is SGHVS and CDR2 FQNEAQ.